A selection of T cell receptor beta chains follows, all from one sample in a study of T-cell memory formation after mild COVID-19. TCRdb used MiXCR to reprocess the 5' RACE reads, holding one entry per CDR3 protein. The sample has about 27,000 distinct CDR3 sequences, approximately 7.4% seen once. The specimen was PBMCs or a T cell subset sorted from them (not recorded which). The receptors were sampled from an adult woman who had mild COVID-19 (a few samples of this study predate the infection). Cell type and time point are not known. The CDR3 runs from the conserved cysteine through the conserved F or W. The order of the fields is D gene, V gene, clone size, J gene, CDR3 DNA, CDR3 protein. The D gene is left open where the match is weak. Where a row states a size, it is once, few, many or the class of an expanded clone; other rows omit it.

TRBD1	TRBV18	many	TRBJ2-7	TGTGCCAGCTCACCACCGGGACAGGGGTTATACGAGCAGTACTTC	CASSPPGQGLYEQYF
TRBD1	TRBV27	.	TRBJ2-5	TGTGCCAGCAGTTTAAGTTTTTTAGTCGGGCACAGGGGTCAGACCCAGTACTTC	CASSLSFLVGHRGQTQYF
.	TRBV12-3/TRBV12-4	medium-sized	TRBJ2-5	TGTGCCAGCAGTCCAGGGTCCCAAGAGACCCAGTACTTC	CASSPGSQETQYF
TRBD2	TRBV3-1	medium-sized	TRBJ2-3	TGTGCCAGCAGCCGGGGACTAGCGGGGGGGAGCACAGATACGCAGTATTTT	CASSRGLAGGSTDTQYF
.	TRBV12-3/TRBV12-4	many	TRBJ1-5	TGTGCCAGCAGTTCAAGAGGGACCGGGGGAGGGCAGCCCCAGCATTTT	CASSSRGTGGGQPQHF
TRBD1	TRBV12-3/TRBV12-4	many	TRBJ1-2	TGTGCCAGCAGGGGGACAGGGGGCAACTATGGCTACACCTTC	CASRGTGGNYGYTF
.	TRBV21-1	medium-sized	TRBJ2-1	TGTGCCAGCAGCAAAGCGTCAAGGGTTCTTTGGTCCTACAATGAGCAGTTCTTC	CASSKASRVLWSYNEQFF
TRBD1	TRBV5-6	many	TRBJ1-2	TGTGCCAGCAGCCCCGAAGCGACAGGGGGAAGGGGCTACACCTTC	CASSPEATGGRGYTF
.	TRBV29-1	many	TRBJ1-3	TGCAGCGTTAATATAGGTAACTCTGGAAACACCATATATTTT	CSVNIGNSGNTIYF
TRBD1	TRBV20-1	many	TRBJ2-7	TGCAGTGCTCGGACAGGAAGCTTCTACGAGCAGTACTTC	CSARTGSFYEQYF
.	TRBV9	many	TRBJ2-1	TGTGCCAGCAGCCCCAGGGTGGCCGGGGGTAACAATGAGCAGTTCTTC	CASSPRVAGGNNEQFF
.	TRBV21-1	many	TRBJ2-1	TGTGCCAGCAGCAAATGCCCCTGGAAGGGCGAAGATGAGCAGTTCTTC	CASSKCPWKGEDEQFF
.	TRBV20-1	many	TRBJ2-7	TGCAGTGCTACCGATGACATAACCTACGAGCAGTACTTC	CSATDDITYEQYF
TRBD1	TRBV20-1	many	TRBJ1-2	TGCAGTGCCCAAACCGACAGGGTTCTTAACTATGGCTACACCTTC	CSAQTDRVLNYGYTF
TRBD1	TRBV4-2	many	TRBJ1-2	TGTGCCAGCAGCAGAAGGACAGGGGCAGGCTATGGCTACACCTTC	CASSRRTGAGYGYTF
.	TRBV15	many	TRBJ2-7	TGTGCCACCAGCAGAGCTCGGGGTAACAGGTACGAGCAGTACTTC	CATSRARGNRYEQYF
.	TRBV7-9	.	TRBJ2-1	TGTGCCAGCAGCTTAGTGGCACTCTACAATGAGCAGTTCTTC	CASSLVALYNEQFF
TRBD1	TRBV30	many	TRBJ1-2	TGTGCCTGGATCAGGGACAGACCTTATGGCTACACCTTC	CAWIRDRPYGYTF
.	TRBV29-1	many	TRBJ2-1	TGCAGCGCGAGGGAGGTTGGCAATGAGCAGTTCTTC	CSAREVGNEQFF
.	TRBV7-2	many	TRBJ1-2	TGTGCCAGCAAAGACGCTAACTATGGCTACACCTTC	CASKDANYGYTF